The rows below give T cell receptor beta chains drawn from one sample of a study of T cell repertoires in cytomegalovirus infection. One entry per CDR3 protein results from TCRdb running MiXCR on the reads. The sample has tens of thousands of distinct CDR3 sequences; roughly 20% are singletons. Their specific antigens are unknown. Sequences were derived from CD8+ T cells from cultured PBMCs, sampled from culture after CMV antigen stimulation. The receptors were sampled from a human donor in good health (CMV status not recorded). Some clones in this sample may be carry-over from other donors' samples. The CDR3 runs from the conserved cysteine through the conserved F or W. The D gene is left open where the match is weak. The size of a clone is reported for some rows only, either as once, few or many, or as a class for expanded clones.

v_call,j_call,clone_size,d_call,cdr3_nt,cdr3_aa
TRBV4-3,TRBJ1-1,NA,NA,TGCGCCAGCAGCCAAGATGCGGGGGGGAACACTGAAGCTTTCTTT,CASSQDAGGNTEAFF
TRBV7-2,TRBJ1-2,many,NA,TGTGCCAGCAGCTCCGGACCATACGCCGGTGATGGCTACACCTTC,CASSSGPYAGDGYTF
TRBV6-4,TRBJ1-6,NA,NA,TGTGCCAGCAGTGCCGGGAGTAATAATTCACCCCTCCACTTT,CASSAGSNNSPLHF
TRBV29-1,TRBJ1-1,NA,NA,TGCAGCGTTCCTCCTCCGGAGGGCACTGAAGCTTTCTTT,CSVPPPEGTEAFF
TRBV6-8,TRBJ2-7,once,NA,TGTGCCAGCAGTTCGATGGGGGAGCAGTACTTC,CASSSMGEQYF
TRBV11-3,TRBJ2-5,few,NA,TGTGCCAGCAGCTTCCGCAGCGGGCCACAAGAGACCCAGTACTTC,CASSFRSGPQETQYF
TRBV4-3,TRBJ1-1,NA,NA,TGCGCCAGCAGCCAAGCCGAGTACACTGAAGCTTTCTTT,CASSQAEYTEAFF
TRBV4-3,TRBJ2-5,NA,NA,TGCGCCAGCAGCCAAGTGGAGTATACGAGCGGAAGGTACTTC,CASSQVEYTSGRYF
TRBV10-3,TRBJ2-3,NA,NA,TGTGCCATCAGTAGGGACCGGACTGCTAGCACAGATACGCAGTATTTT,CAISRDRTASTDTQYF
TRBV7-2,TRBJ2-7,many,TRBD1,TGTGCCAGCAGCCCCATGGGTTATGGGACAGGGTACGAGCAGTACTTC,CASSPMGYGTGYEQYF
TRBV6-2/TRBV6-3,TRBJ2-1,NA,TRBD2,TGTGCCAGTTGCTGGCTAGCGGGAGTTGGGGAGCAGTTCTTC,CASCWLAGVGEQFF
TRBV7-8,TRBJ1-3,NA,NA,TGTGCCAGCAGCTCGGGGGGCTCTGGAAACACCATATATTTT,CASSSGGSGNTIYF
TRBV6-6,TRBJ1-5,NA,NA,TGTGCCAGCAGACCCGACAGTCAGCCCCAGCATTTT,CASRPDSQPQHF
TRBV19,TRBJ2-7,NA,NA,TGTGCCAGTAGTAGTCAGGCAGAAGACTACGAGCAGTACTTC,CASSSQAEDYEQYF
TRBV7-8,TRBJ1-5,NA,TRBD1,TGTGCCAGCAGACCGGGACAGGACAATCAGCCCCAGCATTTT,CASRPGQDNQPQHF
TRBV19,TRBJ2-2,few,NA,TGTGCCAGTAGTATTAACACCGGGGAGCTGTTTTTT,CASSINTGELFF
TRBV6-6,TRBJ2-4,NA,NA,TGTGCCAGCAGTTACACGTTAGTAGCCAAAAACATTCAGTACTTC,CASSYTLVAKNIQYF
TRBV27,TRBJ2-7,few,NA,TGTGCCAGCAGTTGGAATAGGGATTCGCCCTACGAGCAGTACTTC,CASSWNRDSPYEQYF
TRBV28,TRBJ1-2,NA,NA,TGTGCCAGCAGCCGTTTTTTGCGTGGTGACTATGGCTACACCTTC,CASSRFLRGDYGYTF
TRBV12-3/TRBV12-4,TRBJ2-2,NA,NA,TGTGCCAGCAGTTTAGCGGTAACCACCGGGGAGCTGTTTTTT,CASSLAVTTGELFF
TRBV7-3,TRBJ2-5,NA,NA,TGTGCCAGCAGCCCTAATGGGGCAGGCCGCCAAGAGACCCAGTACTTC,CASSPNGAGRQETQYF
TRBV7-9,TRBJ2-7,NA,NA,TGTGCCAGCAGCCTAGTGATTTCCGAGCAGTACTTC,CASSLVISEQYF